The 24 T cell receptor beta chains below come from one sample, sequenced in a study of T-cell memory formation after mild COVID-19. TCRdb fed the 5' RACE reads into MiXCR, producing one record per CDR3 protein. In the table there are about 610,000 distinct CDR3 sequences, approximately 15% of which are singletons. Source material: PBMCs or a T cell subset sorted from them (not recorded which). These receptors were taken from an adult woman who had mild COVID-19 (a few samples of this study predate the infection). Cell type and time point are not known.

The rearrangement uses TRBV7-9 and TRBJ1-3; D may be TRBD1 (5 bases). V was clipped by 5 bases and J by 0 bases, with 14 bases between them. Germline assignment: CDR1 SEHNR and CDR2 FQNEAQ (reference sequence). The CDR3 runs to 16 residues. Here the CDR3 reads CASSRDVSPSGNTIYF. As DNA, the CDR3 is TGTGCCAGCAGCCGGGACGTGTCACCCTCTGGAAACACCATATATTTT.

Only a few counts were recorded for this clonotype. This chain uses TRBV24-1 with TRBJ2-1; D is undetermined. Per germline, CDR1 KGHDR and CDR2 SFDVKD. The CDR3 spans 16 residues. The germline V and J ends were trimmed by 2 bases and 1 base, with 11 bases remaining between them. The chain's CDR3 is CATSDSPGRSYNEQFF. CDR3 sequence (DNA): TGTGCCACCAGTGATTCCCCCGGGCGTTCCTACAATGAGCAGTTCTTC.

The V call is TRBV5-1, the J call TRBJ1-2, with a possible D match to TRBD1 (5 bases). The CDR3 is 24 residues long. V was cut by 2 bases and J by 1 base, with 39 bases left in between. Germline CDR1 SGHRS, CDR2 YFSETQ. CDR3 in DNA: TGCGCCAGCAGCTTCTCCGTAGTATCGGTGGCAGAAATCGTTGAGGGGCTCGTTAACTATGGCTACACCTTC. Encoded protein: CASSFSVVSVAEIVEGLVNYGYTF. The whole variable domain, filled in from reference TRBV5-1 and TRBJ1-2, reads KAGVTQTPRYLIKTRGQQVTLSCSPISGHRSVSWYQQTPGQGLQFLFEYFSETQRNKGNFPGRFSGRQFSNSRSEMNVSTLELGDSALYLCASSFSVVSVAEIVEGLVNYGYTFGSGTRLTVV.

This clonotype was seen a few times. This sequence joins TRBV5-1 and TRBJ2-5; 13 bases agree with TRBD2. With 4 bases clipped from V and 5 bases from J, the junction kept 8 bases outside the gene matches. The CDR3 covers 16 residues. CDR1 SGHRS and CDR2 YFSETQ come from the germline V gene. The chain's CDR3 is CASSMETSGGLETQYF. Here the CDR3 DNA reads TGCGCCAGCAGCATGGAGACTAGCGGGGGGTTGGAGACCCAGTACTTC.

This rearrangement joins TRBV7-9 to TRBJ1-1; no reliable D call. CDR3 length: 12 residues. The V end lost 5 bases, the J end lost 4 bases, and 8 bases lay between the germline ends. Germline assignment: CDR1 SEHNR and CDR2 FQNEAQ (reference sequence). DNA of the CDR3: TGTGCCAGCAGCCGGCGGGGCACTGAAGCTTTCTTT. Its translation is CASSRRGTEAFF.

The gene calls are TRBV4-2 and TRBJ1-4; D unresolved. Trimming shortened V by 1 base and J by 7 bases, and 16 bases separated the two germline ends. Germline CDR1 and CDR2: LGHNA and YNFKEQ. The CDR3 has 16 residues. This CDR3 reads CASSQALGVRAEKLFF. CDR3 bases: TGTGCCAGCAGCCAAGCGCTGGGCGTTAGGGCTGAAAAACTGTTTTTT.

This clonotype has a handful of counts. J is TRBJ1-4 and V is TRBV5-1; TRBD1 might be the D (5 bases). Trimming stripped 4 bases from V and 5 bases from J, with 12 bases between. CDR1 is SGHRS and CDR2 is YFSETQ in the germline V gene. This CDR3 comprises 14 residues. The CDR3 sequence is CASSRDGRNEKLFF. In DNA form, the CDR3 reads TGCGCCAGCAGCCGGGACGGTCGAAATGAAAAACTGTTTTTT. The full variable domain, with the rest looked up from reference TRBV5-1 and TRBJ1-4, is KAGVTQTPRYLIKTRGQQVTLSCSPISGHRSVSWYQQTPGQGLQFLFEYFSETQRNKGNFPGRFSGRQFSNSRSEMNVSTLELGDSALYLCASSRDGRNEKLFFGSGTQLSVL.

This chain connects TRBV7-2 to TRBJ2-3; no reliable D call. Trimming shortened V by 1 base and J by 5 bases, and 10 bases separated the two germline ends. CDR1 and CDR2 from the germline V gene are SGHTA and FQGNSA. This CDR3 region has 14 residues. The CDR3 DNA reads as TGTGCCAGCAGCTTAGGGATCACGCTAGATACGCAGTATTTT. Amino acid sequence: CASSLGITLDTQYF.

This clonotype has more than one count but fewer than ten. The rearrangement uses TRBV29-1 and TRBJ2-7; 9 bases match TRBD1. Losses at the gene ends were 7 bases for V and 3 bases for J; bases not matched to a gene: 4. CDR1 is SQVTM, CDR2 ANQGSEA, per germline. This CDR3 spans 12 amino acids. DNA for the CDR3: TGCAGCGGACGGACAGGGGACTACGAGCAGTACTTC. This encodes CSGRTGDYEQYF.

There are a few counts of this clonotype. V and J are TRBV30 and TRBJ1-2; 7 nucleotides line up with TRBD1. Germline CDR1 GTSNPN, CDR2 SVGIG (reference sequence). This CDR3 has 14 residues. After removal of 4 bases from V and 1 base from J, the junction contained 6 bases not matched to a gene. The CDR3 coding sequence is TGTGCCTGGACAGAGGGGGCGCGTAACTATGGCTACACCTTC. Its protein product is CAWTEGARNYGYTF.

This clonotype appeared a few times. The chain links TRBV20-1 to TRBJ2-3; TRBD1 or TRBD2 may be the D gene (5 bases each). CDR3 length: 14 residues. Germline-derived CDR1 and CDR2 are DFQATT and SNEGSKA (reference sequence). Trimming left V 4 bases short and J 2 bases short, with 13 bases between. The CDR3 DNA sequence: TGCAGTGCTAACCCGGTGGGGACCACAGATACGCAGTATTTT. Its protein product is CSANPVGTTDTQYF.

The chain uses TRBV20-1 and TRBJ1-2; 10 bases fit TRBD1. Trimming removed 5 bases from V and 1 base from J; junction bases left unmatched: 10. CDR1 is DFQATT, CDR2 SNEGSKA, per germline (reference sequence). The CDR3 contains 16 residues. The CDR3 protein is CSARLTGTGVNYGYTF. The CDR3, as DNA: TGCAGTGCTCGGTTGACCGGGACAGGGGTTAACTATGGCTACACCTTC.

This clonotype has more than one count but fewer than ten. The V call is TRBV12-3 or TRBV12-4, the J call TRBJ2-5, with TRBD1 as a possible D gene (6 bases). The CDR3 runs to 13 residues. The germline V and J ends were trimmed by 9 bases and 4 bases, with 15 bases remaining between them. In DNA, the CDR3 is TGTGCCAGTAGGTGGGACATCGCAGAGACCCAGTACTTC. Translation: CASRWDIAETQYF.

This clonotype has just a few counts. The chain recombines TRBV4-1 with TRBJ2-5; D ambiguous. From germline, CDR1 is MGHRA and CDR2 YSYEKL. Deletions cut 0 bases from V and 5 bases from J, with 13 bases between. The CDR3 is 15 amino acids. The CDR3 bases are TGCGCCAGCAGCCAAGACCTAGGGATGGGGGAGACCCAGTACTTC. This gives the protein CASSQDLGMGETQYF.

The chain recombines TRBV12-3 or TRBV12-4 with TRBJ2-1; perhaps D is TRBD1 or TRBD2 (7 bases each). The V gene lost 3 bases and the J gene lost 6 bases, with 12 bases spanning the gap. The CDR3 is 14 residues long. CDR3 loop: CASSFRGGVNEQFF. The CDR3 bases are TGTGCCAGCAGTTTCAGGGGGGGGGTCAATGAGCAGTTCTTC.

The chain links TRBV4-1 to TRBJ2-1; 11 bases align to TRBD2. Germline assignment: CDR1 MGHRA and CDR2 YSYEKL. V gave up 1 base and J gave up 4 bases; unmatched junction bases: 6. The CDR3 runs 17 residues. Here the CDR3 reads CASSQVISGGAYNEQFF. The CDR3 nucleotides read TGCGCCAGCAGCCAAGTTATTAGCGGGGGGGCTTACAATGAGCAGTTCTTC.

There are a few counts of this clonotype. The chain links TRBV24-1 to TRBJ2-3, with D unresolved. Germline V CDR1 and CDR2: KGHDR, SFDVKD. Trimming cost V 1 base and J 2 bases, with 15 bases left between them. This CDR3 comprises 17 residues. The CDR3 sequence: CATSDLGVSANTDTQYF. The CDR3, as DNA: TGTGCCACCAGTGATTTAGGCGTTTCTGCTAACACAGATACGCAGTATTTT.

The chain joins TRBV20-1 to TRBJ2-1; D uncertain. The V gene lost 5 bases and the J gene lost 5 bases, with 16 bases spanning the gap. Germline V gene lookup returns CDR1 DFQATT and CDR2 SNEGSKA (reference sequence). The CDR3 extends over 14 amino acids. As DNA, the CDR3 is TGCAGTGCTTCCCAAGCTCGGTTTAACAATGAGCAGTTCTTC. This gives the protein CSASQARFNNEQFF.

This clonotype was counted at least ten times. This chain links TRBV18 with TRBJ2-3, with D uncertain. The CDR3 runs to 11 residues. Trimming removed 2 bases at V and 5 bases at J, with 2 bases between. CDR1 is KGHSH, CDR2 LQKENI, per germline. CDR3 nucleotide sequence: TGTGCCAGCTCACCAATAGATACGCAGTATTTT. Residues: CASSPIDTQYF. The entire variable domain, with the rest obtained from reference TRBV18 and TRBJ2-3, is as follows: NAGVMQNPRHLVRRRGQEARLRCSPMKGHSHVYWYRQLPEEGLKFMVYLQKENIIDESGMPKERFSAEFPKEGPSILRIQQVVRGDSAAYFCASSPIDTQYFGPGTRLTVL.

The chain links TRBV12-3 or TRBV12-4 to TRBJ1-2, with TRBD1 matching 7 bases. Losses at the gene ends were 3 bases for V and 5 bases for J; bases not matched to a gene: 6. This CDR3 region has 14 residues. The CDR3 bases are TGTGCCAGCAGTTTTGGGGACAGAACGTATGGCTACACCTTC. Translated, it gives CASSFGDRTYGYTF.

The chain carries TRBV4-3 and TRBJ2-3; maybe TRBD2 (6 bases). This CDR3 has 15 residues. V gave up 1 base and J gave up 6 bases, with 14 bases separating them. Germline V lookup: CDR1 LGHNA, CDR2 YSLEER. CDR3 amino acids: CASSQGRGWRDTQYF. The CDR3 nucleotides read TGCGCCAGCAGCCAAGGTCGGGGGTGGCGGGATACGCAGTATTTT.

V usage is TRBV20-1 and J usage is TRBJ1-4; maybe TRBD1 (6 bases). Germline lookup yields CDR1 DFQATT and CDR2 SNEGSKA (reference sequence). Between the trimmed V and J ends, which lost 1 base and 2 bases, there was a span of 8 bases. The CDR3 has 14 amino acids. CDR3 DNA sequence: TGCAGTGCTAGAGTTGGGGGCACTAATGAAAAACTGTTTTTT. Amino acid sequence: CSARVGGTNEKLFF.

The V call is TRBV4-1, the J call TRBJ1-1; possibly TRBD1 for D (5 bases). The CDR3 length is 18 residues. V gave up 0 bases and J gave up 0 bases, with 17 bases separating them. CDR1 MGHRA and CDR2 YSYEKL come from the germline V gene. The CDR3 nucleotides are TGCGCCAGCAGCCAAGAGGACCGAGACCGACAGATGAACACTGAAGCTTTCTTT. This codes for CASSQEDRDRQMNTEAFF.

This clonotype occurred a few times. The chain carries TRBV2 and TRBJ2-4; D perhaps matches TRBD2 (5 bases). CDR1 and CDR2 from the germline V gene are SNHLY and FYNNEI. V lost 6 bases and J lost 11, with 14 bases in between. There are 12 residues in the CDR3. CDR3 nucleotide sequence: TGTGCCAGCAGGGGCGACGGGAAGCTTCAGTACTTC. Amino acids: CASRGDGKLQYF.